The T cell receptor (beta chain) under discussion was sequenced for a study of cytomegalovirus exposure and HLA in healthy donors. This table comes from immunoSEQ multiplex PCR, and its TCRdb copy is limited to in-frame clones, with some not included. The repertoire has 200,000 to 300,000 clones, less than 95% of them found once; the top ten carry roughly 3%. Trimming shortened V by 1 base and J by 2 bases, and 5 bases separated the two germline ends. Per the germline V gene, CDR1 is SGHAT and CDR2 is FQNNGV. CDR3 length: 13 residues. Notes on this clone: This sample also contains other DNA sequences that code for the same CDR3.

The source of this sequence is a woman aged 25-40 years in good health and CMV-seronegative. Sequencing input: PBMCs. This chain connects TRBV11-2 to TRBJ1-1, with D uncertain. In DNA form, the CDR3 reads TGTGCCAGCAGCTTAGGGGGAAACACTGAAGCTTTCTTT. Translation: CASSLGGNTEAFF.